This TCR beta chain was recovered during a study of cytomegalovirus exposure and HLA in healthy donors. Study-level background: A prior study identified over 100 million unique TCR beta sequences from roughly 180 million T cells.

V was clipped by 5 bases and J by 4 bases, with 13 bases between them. This CDR3 has 14 residues. The V gene's germline CDR1 is SGHTA and CDR2 FQGNSA. PCR employed 60 Vbeta and 13 Jbeta primers. The repertoire was sequenced with immunoSEQ multiplex PCR; TCRdb's copy has only in-frame clones and lacks some. The sample lists approximately 160,000 clones; 84% were seen once. This clone was seen only once. The origin of this receptor is a girl aged 5-17 years in good health and CMV-seropositive. The source material was PBMCs. V and J are TRBV7-2 and TRBJ2-3; a possible D gene is TRBD2 (6 bases). The CDR3 DNA reads TGTGCCAGCAGCCTAGGCGGGGAGGCAGATACGCAGTATTTT. Protein: CASSLGGEADTQYF. Using reference TRBV7-2 and TRBJ2-3 for the parts outside the CDR3, the full variable domain is GAGVSQSPSNKVTEKGKDVELRCDPISGHTALYWYRQSLGQGLEFLIYFQGNSAPDKSGLPSDRFSAERTGGSVSTLTIQRTQQEDSAVYLCASSLGGEADTQYFGPGTRLTVL.